This TCR beta chain was found in a study of blood T cell repertoires in COVID-19. About the research overall: Sources were T cells, B-cell-depleted T cells, or PBMCs; the material itself was cDNA or gDNA.

Per the original methods: Reference gene primers were amplified, and this amplification served to estimate nucleated cell counts. Libraries were prepared by immunoSEQ multiplex PCR; TCRdb keeps only in-frame clonotypes and omits some of them. Clone size and the V and J calls come from that table; the DNA yielded D and trimming. The sample lists 110,000 to 150,000 clones, around 82% seen once, with around 7.8% in the top ten. The table lists this clone with a count of one. The trim removed 2 bases at V and 1 base at J, leaving 0 bases unmatched. This CDR3 has 14 residues. The germline V gene has CDR1 SGHKS and CDR2 YYEKEE (reference sequence).

The V and J genes are TRBV5-5 and TRBJ2-3, with 8 bases identical to TRBD2. Sequencing input: peripheral blood. The origin of this receptor is a human donor in a cohort sampled during active COVID-19. The CDR3 DNA is TGTGCCAGCAGCTTTAGCGGGGGCACAGATACGCAGTATTTT. Translated: CASSFSGGTDTQYF.